The sequence of this T cell receptor beta chain was determined in a study of regulatory T cells in long-lasting Graves disease. Library construction for TCR beta used iRepertoire HTBI primers and Arm-PCR of CDR3 regions. TCRdb analysed the multiplex PCR reads with MiXCR anew, one entry per CDR3 protein. The data show a few hundred thousand distinct CDR3 sequences, 15% to 20% seen once. Per germline, CDR1 WNHNN and CDR2 SYGVQD (reference sequence). There are 16 residues in the CDR3. With 5 bases clipped from V and 4 bases from J, the junction kept 9 bases outside the gene matches. This clonotype has ten or more counts. Its antigen remains unidentified. Study outcomes and limitations: What was studied was peripheral blood only, and not thyroid tissue.

The time point here: newly diagnosed GD, antithyroid drugs for less than 3 months. The TCR library was made from RNA extracted from PBMCs. American Thyroid Association guidelines defined Graves' disease diagnosis. It was an endocrinology department in Xi'an, China, that provided the patients. These data also formed part of another study, on T cells in Graves' hyperthyroidism and ophthalmopathy. That investigation notes: Model-based prediction identified ophthalmopathy a median approximately 6.2 months prior to its onset.

The chain joins TRBV10-1 to TRBJ2-5; 11 bases line up with TRBD2. This clonotype originated in a woman under 30 with Graves disease. The starting material was peripheral blood mononuclear cells (PBMCs), obtained at new diagnosis, from a patient treated with antithyroid drugs. CDR3 nucleotides: TGCGCCAGCAGTTCCGACATAGCGGGAGGGTCAGAGACCCAGTACTTC. Protein sequence: CASSSDIAGGSETQYF.